The 9 T cell receptor beta chains below were found in one sample sequenced in a study of blood T cell repertoires in COVID-19. The protocol was immunoSEQ multiplex PCR, while the TCRdb copy is restricted to in-frame clones and leaves out a portion. The data contain approximately 190,000 clones, roughly 80% of them seen just once; the ten biggest clones take up about 7%. The sample taken for sequencing was peripheral blood. The source is a man aged 60 to 75 with acute or convalescent COVID-19.

The rearrangement uses TRBV6-5 and TRBJ1-2; 11 positions match TRBD1. The CDR3 covers 14 residues. J lost 8 bases, V lost 2 bases, and 4 bases had no gene match. Germline-derived CDR1 and CDR2 are MNHEY and SVGAGI. The CDR3, as DNA: TGTGCCAGCAGTTACGGACAGGGGGCATGGGGCTACACCTTC. Amino acid sequence: CASSYGQGAWGYTF.

This clone was counted only a few times. This chain uses TRBV5-6 with TRBJ1-2; 7 positions match TRBD1. The V gene end was trimmed by 3 bases and the J gene end by 7 bases; junction bases not matched to a gene: 15. There are 16 residues in the CDR3. Germline V gene data show CDR1 as SGHDT and CDR2 as YYEEEE. CDR3 DNA sequence: TGTGCCAGCAGCTCAAAACCGGGACAGCGTACGGCTGGCTACACCTTC. The encoded protein is CASSSKPGQRTAGYTF. Full variable domain (rest looked up from reference TRBV5-6 and TRBJ1-2): DAGVTQSPTHLIKTRGQQVTLRCSPKSGHDTVSWYQQALGQGPQFIFQYYEEEERQRGNFPDRFSGHQFPNYSSELNVNALLLGDSALYLCASSSKPGQRTAGYTFGSGTRLTVV.

This clone was counted a single time. The V and J genes are TRBV11-2 and TRBJ1-2; no clear D gene. V was cut by 5 bases and J by 3 bases, with 4 bases left in between. Germline V gene sequence: CDR1 SGHAT, CDR2 FQNNGV. The CDR3 is 11 amino acids. As DNA, the CDR3 is TGTGCCAGCAGCGACTACTATGGCTACACCTTC. It encodes CASSDYYGYTF.

This clone was seen only a few times. The chain recombines TRBV29-1 with TRBJ1-1; D not certain. The ends were cut back, 7 bases at V and 2 bases at J, with 14 bases in the middle. Germline CDR1 reads SQVTM; CDR2 reads ANQGSEA. This CDR3 region has 13 residues. Written as DNA, the CDR3 is TGCAGCGCCCGCGGGAATTTTAACACTGAAGCTTTCTTT. Its protein is CSARGNFNTEAFF.

The CDR3 is CASSQEVAEDTQYF. Written as DNA, the CDR3 is TGTGCCAGCAGCCAAGAGGTAGCGGAAGATACGCAGTATTTT. The chain links TRBV3-1 (or the pseudogene TRBV3-2) to TRBJ2-3, with D possibly TRBD2 on 6 matching bases. Germline CDR1 LGHDT, CDR2 YNNKEL (reference sequence). Trimming took 0 bases from V and 5 from J, leaving 9 bases between them. This CDR3 contains 14 residues.

The genes are TRBV29-1 and TRBJ1-2; D perhaps matches TRBD1 (6 bases). This CDR3 is 11 amino acids long. The V and J ends lost 0 bases and 12 bases respectively, with 11 bases between them. Germline V gives CDR1 SQVTM, CDR2 ANQGSEA. Here the CDR3 reads CSVEEGADNTF. As DNA, the CDR3 is TGCAGCGTTGAAGAGGGGGCAGATAACACCTTC. The full variable domain, in which reference TRBV29-1 and TRBJ1-2 provide the parts outside the CDR3, is SAVISQKPSRDICQRGTSLTIQCQVDSQVTMMFWYRQQPGQSLTLIATANQGSEATYESGFVIDKFPISRPNLTFSTLTVSNMSPEDSSIYLCSVEEGADNTFGSGTRLTVV.

This clone appeared a few times. This chain links TRBV7-2 with TRBJ2-7; D not resolved. In germline, CDR1 is SGHTA, CDR2 FQGNSA. V was clipped by 4 bases and J by 2 bases, with 6 bases between them. The CDR3 has 12 amino acids. CDR3 residues: CASSSHPYEQYF. CDR3 DNA sequence: TGTGCCAGCAGCTCACATCCCTACGAGCAGTACTTC.

The V call is TRBV6-5, the J call TRBJ1-6; a weak D match, TRBD1 (6 bases). Germline V lookup: CDR1 MNHEY, CDR2 SVGAGI. V gave up 3 bases and J gave up 4 bases, with 13 bases separating them. This CDR3 is 16 amino acids long. Here the CDR3 DNA reads TGTGCCAGCAGTTATAAGGACAGCCAGTATAATTCACCCCTCCACTTT. The encoded protein is CASSYKDSQYNSPLHF.

CDR3 nucleotide sequence: TGTGCCAGCAGTTTACCGGGAGATGGCTACACCTTC. Translation gives CASSLPGDGYTF. The chain couples TRBV27 to TRBJ1-2; D gene uncertain. The CDR3 loop spans 12 amino acids. Trimming shortened V by 2 bases and J by 6 bases, and 7 bases separated the two germline ends. Germline assignment: CDR1 MNHEY and CDR2 SMNVEV (reference sequence).